Listed below are T cell receptor beta chains from one sample, sequenced in a study of T cell responses to AZD1222 COVID-19 vaccine. Profiled with immunoSEQ multiplex PCR; TCRdb holds only in-frame clones, not every one. The table has around 99,000 clones, about 89% seen once. Sequenced here: peripheral blood, sampled 28 days after the second AZD1222 dose. These TCRs come from an adult who received the AZD1222 COVID-19 vaccine. Both conserved end residues are part of each CDR3. A D gene is named only where the DNA matches it firmly. The size of a clone is reported for some rows only, either as once, few or many, or as a class for expanded clones.

clone_size: -; v_call: TRBV4-3; j_call: TRBJ2-7; d_call: -; cdr3_aa: CASSPDHRSYEQYF; cdr3_nt: TGCGCCAGCAGCCCGGACCACCGGAGTTACGAGCAGTACTTC
clone_size: -; v_call: TRBV5-5; j_call: TRBJ1-5; d_call: -; cdr3_aa: CASSRYREGGQPQHF; cdr3_nt: TGTGCCAGCAGCCGATACAGGGAGGGGGGTCAGCCCCAGCATTTT
clone_size: once; v_call: TRBV18; j_call: TRBJ1-1; d_call: -; cdr3_aa: CASSPGQSNTEAFF; cdr3_nt: TGTGCCAGCTCACCAGGACAGAGTAACACTGAAGCTTTCTTT
clone_size: -; v_call: TRBV19; j_call: TRBJ2-5; d_call: TRBD1; cdr3_aa: CATGTGGKETQYF; cdr3_nt: TGTGCCACCGGGACAGGGGGGAAAGAGACCCAGTACTTC
clone_size: -; v_call: TRBV9; j_call: TRBJ1-5; d_call: -; cdr3_aa: CASSVGSAHQPQHF; cdr3_nt: TGTGCCAGCAGCGTAGGTTCAGCCCATCAGCCCCAGCATTTT
clone_size: once; v_call: TRBV5-5; j_call: TRBJ2-7; d_call: -; cdr3_aa: CASSLGEGYEQYF; cdr3_nt: TGTGCCAGCAGCTTGGGAGAGGGCTACGAGCAGTACTTC
clone_size: once; v_call: TRBV6-2/TRBV6-3; j_call: TRBJ1-5; d_call: -; cdr3_aa: CASSYGAQPQHF; cdr3_nt: TGTGCCAGCAGTTACGGGGCCCAGCCCCAGCATTTT
clone_size: few; v_call: TRBV13; j_call: TRBJ2-3; d_call: -; cdr3_aa: CASSLGGDTQYF; cdr3_nt: TGTGCCAGCAGCTTAGGGGGAGATACGCAGTATTTT
clone_size: -; v_call: TRBV5-5; j_call: TRBJ2-7; d_call: TRBD2; cdr3_aa: CASSLGLAGGPYEQYF; cdr3_nt: TGTGCCAGCAGCTTAGGACTAGCGGGAGGGCCCTACGAGCAGTACTTC
clone_size: -; v_call: TRBV15; j_call: TRBJ1-3; d_call: TRBD1; cdr3_aa: CATSIGRDRVSGNTIYF; cdr3_nt: TGTGCCACCAGCATCGGCCGGGACAGGGTGTCTGGAAACACCATATATTTT
clone_size: -; v_call: TRBV12-3/TRBV12-4; j_call: TRBJ2-7; d_call: -; cdr3_aa: CASSHGVYEQYF; cdr3_nt: TGTGCCAGCAGCCACGGGGTCTACGAGCAGTACTTC
clone_size: -; v_call: TRBV18; j_call: TRBJ1-3; d_call: -; cdr3_aa: CASSSGRGSGNTIYF; cdr3_nt: TGTGCCAGCTCCTCAGGGCGCGGCTCTGGAAACACCATATATTTT
clone_size: -; v_call: TRBV19; j_call: TRBJ2-1; d_call: TRBD2; cdr3_aa: CASRPSSGSYNEQFF; cdr3_nt: TGTGCCAGTCGTCCTTCTAGCGGCTCCTACAATGAGCAGTTCTTC
clone_size: -; v_call: TRBV5-1; j_call: TRBJ2-5; d_call: TRBD2; cdr3_aa: CASSPGLAGEETQYF; cdr3_nt: TGCGCCAGCAGCCCGGGTTTAGCGGGGGAAGAGACCCAGTACTTC
clone_size: -; v_call: TRBV6-1; j_call: TRBJ1-2; d_call: -; cdr3_aa: CASSELLGSYGYTF; cdr3_nt: TGTGCCAGCAGTGAACTATTGGGTTCCTATGGCTACACCTTC